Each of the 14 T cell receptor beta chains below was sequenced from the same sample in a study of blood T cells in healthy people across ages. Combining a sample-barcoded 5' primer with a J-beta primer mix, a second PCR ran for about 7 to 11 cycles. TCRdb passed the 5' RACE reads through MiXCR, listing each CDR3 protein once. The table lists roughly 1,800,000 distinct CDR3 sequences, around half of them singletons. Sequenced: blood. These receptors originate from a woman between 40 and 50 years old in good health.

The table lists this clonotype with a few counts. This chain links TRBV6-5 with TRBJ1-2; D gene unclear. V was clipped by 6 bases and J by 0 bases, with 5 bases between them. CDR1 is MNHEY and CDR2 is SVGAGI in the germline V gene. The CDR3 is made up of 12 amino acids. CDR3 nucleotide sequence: TGTGCCAGCAGGGAAGCTAACTATGGCTACACCTTC. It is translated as CASREANYGYTF.

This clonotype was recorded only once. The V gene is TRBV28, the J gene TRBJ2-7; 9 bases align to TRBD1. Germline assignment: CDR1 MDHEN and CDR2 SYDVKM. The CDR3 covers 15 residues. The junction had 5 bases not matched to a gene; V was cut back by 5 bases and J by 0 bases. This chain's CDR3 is CASSTTGGASYEQYF. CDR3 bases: TGTGCCAGCAGTACCACAGGGGGCGCCTCCTACGAGCAGTACTTC. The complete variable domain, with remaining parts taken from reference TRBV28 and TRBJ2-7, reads DVKVTQSSRYLVKRTGEKVFLECVQDMDHENMFWYRQDPGLGLRLIYFSYDVKMKEKGDIPEGYSVSREKKERFSLILESASTNQTSMYLCASSTTGGASYEQYFGPGTRLTVT.

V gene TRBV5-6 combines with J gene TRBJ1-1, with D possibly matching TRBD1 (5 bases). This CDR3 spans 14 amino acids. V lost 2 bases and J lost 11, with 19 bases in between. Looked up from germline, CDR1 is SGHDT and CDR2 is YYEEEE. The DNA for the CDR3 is TGTGCCAGCAGCTTTGACGGGACGCCCGTCGGGGCTTTCTTT. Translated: CASSFDGTPVGAFF.

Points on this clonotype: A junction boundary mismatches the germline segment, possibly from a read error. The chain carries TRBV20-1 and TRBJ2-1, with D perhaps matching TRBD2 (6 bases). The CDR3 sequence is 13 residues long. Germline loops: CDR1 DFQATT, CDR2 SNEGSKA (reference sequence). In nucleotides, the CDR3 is TGCAGTGCTAACCCGGGACTTTACAATAAGCAGTTCTTC. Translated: CSANPGLYNKQFF.

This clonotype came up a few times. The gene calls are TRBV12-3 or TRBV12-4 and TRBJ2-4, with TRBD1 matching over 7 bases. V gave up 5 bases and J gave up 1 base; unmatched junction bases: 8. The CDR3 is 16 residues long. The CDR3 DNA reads TGTGCCAGCAGTCCAGACAGGGTATCTGCCAAAAACATTCAGTACTTC. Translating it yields CASSPDRVSAKNIQYF.

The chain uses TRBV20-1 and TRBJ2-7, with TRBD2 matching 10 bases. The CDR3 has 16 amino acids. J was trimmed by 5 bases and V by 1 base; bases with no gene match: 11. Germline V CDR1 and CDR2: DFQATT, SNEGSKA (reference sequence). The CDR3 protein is CSARAASGGRPDEQYF. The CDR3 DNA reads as TGCAGTGCTAGAGCGGCTAGCGGGGGCCGTCCGGACGAGCAGTACTTC.

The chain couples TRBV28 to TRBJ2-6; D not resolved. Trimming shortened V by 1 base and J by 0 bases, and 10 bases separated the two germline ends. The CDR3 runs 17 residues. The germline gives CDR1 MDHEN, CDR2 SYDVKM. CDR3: CASSLSPWSSGANVLTF. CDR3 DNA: TGTGCCAGCAGTTTATCCCCATGGAGCTCTGGGGCCAACGTCCTGACTTTC.

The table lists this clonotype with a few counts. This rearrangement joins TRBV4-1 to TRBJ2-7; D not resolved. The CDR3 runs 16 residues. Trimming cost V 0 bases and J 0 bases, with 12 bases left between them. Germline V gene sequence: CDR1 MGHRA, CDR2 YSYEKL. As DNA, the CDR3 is TGCGCCAGCAGCCAAGAGCTAACTGGGGACTCCTACGAGCAGTACTTC. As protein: CASSQELTGDSYEQYF.

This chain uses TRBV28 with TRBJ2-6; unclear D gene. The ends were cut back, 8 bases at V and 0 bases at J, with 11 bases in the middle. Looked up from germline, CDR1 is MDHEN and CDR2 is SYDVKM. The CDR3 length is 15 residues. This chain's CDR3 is CASGPWSSGANVLTF. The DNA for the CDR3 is TGTGCCAGCGGGCCCTGGAGCTCTGGGGCCAACGTCCTGACTTTC.

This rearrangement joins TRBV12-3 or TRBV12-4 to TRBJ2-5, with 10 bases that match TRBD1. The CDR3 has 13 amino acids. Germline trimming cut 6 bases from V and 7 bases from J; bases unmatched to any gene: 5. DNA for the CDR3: TGTGCCAGCAGGACAGGGGGCGGTGGGACCCAGTACTTC. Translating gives CASRTGGGGTQYF.

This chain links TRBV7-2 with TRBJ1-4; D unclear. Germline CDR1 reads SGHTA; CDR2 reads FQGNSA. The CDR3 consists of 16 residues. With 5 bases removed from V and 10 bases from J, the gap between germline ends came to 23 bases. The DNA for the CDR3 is TGTGCCAGCAGCGCCGCCAACAGCCTGGGGAGCGGAAAACTGTTTTTT. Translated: CASSAANSLGSGKLFF.

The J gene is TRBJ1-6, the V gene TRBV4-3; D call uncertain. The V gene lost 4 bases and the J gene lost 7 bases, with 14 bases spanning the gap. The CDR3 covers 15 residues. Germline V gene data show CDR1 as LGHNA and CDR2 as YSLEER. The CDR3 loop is CASSLAAKVNSPLHF. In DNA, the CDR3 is TGCGCCAGCAGCCTCGCAGCCAAGGTCAATTCACCCCTCCACTTT.

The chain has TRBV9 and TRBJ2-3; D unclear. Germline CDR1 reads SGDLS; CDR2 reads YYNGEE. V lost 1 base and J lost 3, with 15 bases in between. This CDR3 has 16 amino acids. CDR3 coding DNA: TGTGCCAGCAGCGTAAGACTGGGAAGGGCGACAGATACGCAGTATTTT. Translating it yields CASSVRLGRATDTQYF.

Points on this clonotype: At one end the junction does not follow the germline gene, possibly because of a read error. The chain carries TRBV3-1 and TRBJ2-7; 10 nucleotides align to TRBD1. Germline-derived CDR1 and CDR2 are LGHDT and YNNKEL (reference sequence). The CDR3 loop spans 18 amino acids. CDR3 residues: CSSSQDSATGGSVHEQYF. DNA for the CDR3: TGTTCCAGCAGCCAAGATTCGGCGACAGGGGGCTCGGTCCACGAGCAGTACTTC.